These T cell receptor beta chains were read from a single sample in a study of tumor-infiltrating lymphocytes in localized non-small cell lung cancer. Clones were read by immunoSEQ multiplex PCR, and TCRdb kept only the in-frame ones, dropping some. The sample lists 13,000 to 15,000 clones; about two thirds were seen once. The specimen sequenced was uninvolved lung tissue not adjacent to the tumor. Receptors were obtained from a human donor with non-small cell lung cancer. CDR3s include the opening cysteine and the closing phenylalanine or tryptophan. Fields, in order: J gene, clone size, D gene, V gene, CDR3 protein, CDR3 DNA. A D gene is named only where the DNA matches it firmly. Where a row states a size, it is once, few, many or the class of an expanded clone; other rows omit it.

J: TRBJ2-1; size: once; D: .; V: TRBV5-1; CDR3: CASRGVGYNEQFF; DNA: TGCGCCAGCAGAGGGGTGGGCTACAATGAGCAGTTCTTC
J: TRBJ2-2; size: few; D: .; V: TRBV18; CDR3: CASSRQGLNTGELFF; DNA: TGTGCCAGCTCACGCCAAGGACTGAACACCGGGGAGCTGTTTTTT
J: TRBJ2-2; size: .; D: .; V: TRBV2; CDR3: CASSEIVDGPNTGELFF; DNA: TGTGCCAGCAGTGAAATTGTAGACGGGCCGAACACCGGGGAGCTGTTTTTT
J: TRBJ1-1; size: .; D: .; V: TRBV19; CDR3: CASSTGGMNTEAFF; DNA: TGTGCCAGTAGTACGGGGGGCATGAACACTGAAGCTTTCTTT
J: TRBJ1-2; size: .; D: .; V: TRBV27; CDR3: CASSFPTLTGGYGYTF; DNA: TGTGCCAGCAGTTTCCCCACATTGACGGGTGGCTATGGCTACACCTTC
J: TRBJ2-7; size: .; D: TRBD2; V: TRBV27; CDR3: CASSKRTSGSSYEQYF; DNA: TGTGCCAGCAGTAAACGGACTAGCGGGAGTTCTTACGAGCAGTACTTC
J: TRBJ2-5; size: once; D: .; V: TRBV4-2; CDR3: CASSLADGPQETQYF; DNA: TGTGCCAGCAGCTTGGCCGACGGACCGCAAGAGACCCAGTACTTC
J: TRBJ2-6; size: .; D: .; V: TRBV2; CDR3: CASTLQGGFGANVLTF; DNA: TGTGCCAGCACTCTCCAGGGAGGTTTTGGGGCCAACGTCCTGACTTTC
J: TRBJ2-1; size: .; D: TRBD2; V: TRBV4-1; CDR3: CASSQETSGRRDEQFF; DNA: TGCGCCAGCAGCCAGGAGACTAGCGGGAGAAGGGATGAGCAGTTCTTC
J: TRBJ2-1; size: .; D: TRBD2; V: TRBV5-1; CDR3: CASTTSGTSYNEQFF; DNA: TGCGCCAGCACGACTAGCGGCACCTCCTACAATGAGCAGTTCTTC
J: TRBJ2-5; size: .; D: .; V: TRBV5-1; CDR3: CASRKDLKETQYF; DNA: TGCGCCAGCAGGAAGGACTTAAAAGAGACCCAGTACTTC
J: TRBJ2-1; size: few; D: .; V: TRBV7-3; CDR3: CASSFGLGYEQFF; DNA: TGTGCCAGCAGCTTCGGATTAGGGTATGAGCAGTTCTTC
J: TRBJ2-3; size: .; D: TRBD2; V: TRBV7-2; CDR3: CASSQTLAGTSTDTQYF; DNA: TGTGCCAGCAGCCAGACACTAGCGGGAACGAGCACAGATACGCAGTATTTT
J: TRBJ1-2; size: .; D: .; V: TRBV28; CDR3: CASSQASPPYGYTF; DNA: TGTGCCAGCAGCCAGGCAAGCCCCCCCTATGGCTACACCTTC
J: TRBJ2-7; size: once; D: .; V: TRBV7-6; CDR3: CASSLGRQRSYEQYF; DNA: TGTGCCAGCAGCCTCGGGCGACAGCGCTCCTACGAGCAGTACTTC
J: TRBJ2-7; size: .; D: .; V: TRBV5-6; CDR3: CASSQVMRVNEQYF; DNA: TGTGCCAGCAGCCAGGTTATGCGCGTGAACGAGCAGTACTTC
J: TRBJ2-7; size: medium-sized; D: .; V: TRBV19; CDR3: CASSLAVGDTYEQYF; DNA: TGTGCCAGTAGTCTGGCCGTAGGGGACACCTACGAGCAGTACTTC
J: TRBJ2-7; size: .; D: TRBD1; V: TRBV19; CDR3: CASSAGQATYEQYF; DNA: TGTGCCAGTAGTGCCGGACAGGCGACCTACGAGCAGTACTTC
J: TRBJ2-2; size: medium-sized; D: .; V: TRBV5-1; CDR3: CASKVGLNTGELFF; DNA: TGCGCCAGTAAAGTCGGGCTTAACACCGGGGAGCTGTTTTTT
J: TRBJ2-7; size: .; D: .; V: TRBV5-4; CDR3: CASTPDPSSYEQYF; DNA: TGTGCCAGCACCCCGGACCCGAGCTCCTACGAGCAGTACTTC
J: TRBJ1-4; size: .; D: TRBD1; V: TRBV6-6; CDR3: CASSQGAATNEKLFF; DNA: TGTGCCAGCAGTCAGGGGGCAGCAACTAATGAAAAACTGTTTTTT
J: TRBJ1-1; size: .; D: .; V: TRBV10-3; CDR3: CAISDFFDTAVGEAFF; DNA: TGTGCCATCAGTGATTTCTTCGACACCGCGGTTGGTGAAGCTTTCTTT
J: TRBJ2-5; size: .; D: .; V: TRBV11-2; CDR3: CASSPWGAAAKTQYF; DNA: TGTGCCAGCAGCCCCTGGGGGGCGGCTGCGAAGACCCAGTACTTC
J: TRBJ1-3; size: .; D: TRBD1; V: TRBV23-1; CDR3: CASSQGQGASGNTIYF; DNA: TGCGCCAGCAGTCAAGGGCAGGGGGCCTCTGGAAACACCATATATTTT
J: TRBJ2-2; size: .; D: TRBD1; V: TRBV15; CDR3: CATSRVGTARRELFF; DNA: TGTGCCACCAGCAGAGTGGGGACAGCCCGCCGGGAGCTGTTTTTT
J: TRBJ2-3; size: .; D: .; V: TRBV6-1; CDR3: CASRGSYTQYF; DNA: TGTGCCAGCCGAGGGTCTTATACGCAGTATTTT
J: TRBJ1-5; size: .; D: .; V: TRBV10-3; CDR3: CAINGDLNQPQHF; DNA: TGTGCCATCAATGGGGACCTCAATCAGCCCCAGCATTTT
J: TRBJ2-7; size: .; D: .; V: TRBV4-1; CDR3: CASSQDPGVVGEQYF; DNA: TGCGCCAGCAGCCAAGACCCGGGGGTGGTGGGCGAGCAGTACTTC
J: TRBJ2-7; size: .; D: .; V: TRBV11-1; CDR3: CASSFFRGLEQYF; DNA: TGTGCCAGCAGCTTTTTTCGTGGGCTCGAGCAGTACTTC
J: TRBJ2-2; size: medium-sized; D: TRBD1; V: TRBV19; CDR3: CASSPMTGPGELFF; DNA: TGTGCCAGTAGTCCGATGACAGGGCCCGGGGAGCTGTTTTTT
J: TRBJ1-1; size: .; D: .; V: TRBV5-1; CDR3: CASSLAGPPVTEAFF; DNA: TGCGCCAGCAGCTTGGCCGGTCCGCCGGTCACTGAAGCTTTCTTT
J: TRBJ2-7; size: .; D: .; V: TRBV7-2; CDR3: CASSLDRRSYEQYF; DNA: TGTGCCAGCAGCTTAGACCGTCGATCCTACGAGCAGTACTTC
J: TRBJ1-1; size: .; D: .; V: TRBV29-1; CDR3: CSAQGLYTEAFF; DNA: TGCAGCGCCCAGGGCCTTTACACTGAAGCTTTCTTT
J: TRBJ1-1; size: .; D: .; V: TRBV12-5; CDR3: CASGSGVRTEAFF; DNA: TGTGCTAGTGGTTCAGGGGTTCGGACTGAAGCTTTCTTT
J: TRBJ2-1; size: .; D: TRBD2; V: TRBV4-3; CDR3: CASSRTGTSVYNEQFF; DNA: TGCGCCAGCAGCCGCACCGGGACTAGCGTTTACAATGAGCAGTTCTTC
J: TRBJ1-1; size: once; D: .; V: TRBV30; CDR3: CAWSWQPNTEAFF; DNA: TGTGCCTGGAGCTGGCAACCAAACACTGAAGCTTTCTTT
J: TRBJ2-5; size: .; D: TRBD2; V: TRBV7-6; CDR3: CASRLGTSRQETQYF; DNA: TGTGCCAGCAGACTCGGGACTAGCAGACAAGAGACCCAGTACTTC
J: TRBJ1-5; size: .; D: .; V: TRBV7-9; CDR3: CASSPGSGNQPQHF; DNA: TGTGCCAGCAGCCCCGGGTCGGGAAATCAGCCCCAGCATTTT
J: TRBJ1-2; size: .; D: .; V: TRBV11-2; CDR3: CASSLAGVNYGYTF; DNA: TGTGCCAGCAGCTTAGCAGGAGTCAACTATGGCTACACCTTC
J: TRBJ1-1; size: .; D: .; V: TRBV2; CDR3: CASYRDGNTEAFF; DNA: TGTGCCAGCTACAGGGATGGGAACACTGAAGCTTTCTTT
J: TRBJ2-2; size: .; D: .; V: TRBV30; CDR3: CAWSVRRSAGTTGELFF; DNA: TGTGCCTGGAGTGTACGGAGGAGTGCGGGGACCACCGGGGAGCTGTTTTTT
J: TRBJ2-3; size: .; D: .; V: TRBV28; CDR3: CASSRPPTLASTDTQYF; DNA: TGTGCCAGCAGTCGACCCCCGACCCTTGCTAGCACAGATACGCAGTATTTT
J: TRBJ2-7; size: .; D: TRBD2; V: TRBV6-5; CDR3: CASSYAPSGSTYEQYF; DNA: TGTGCCAGCAGTTACGCGCCTAGCGGGAGCACCTACGAGCAGTACTTC
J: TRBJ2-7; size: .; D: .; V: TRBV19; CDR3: CATSVSLSYEQYF; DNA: TGTGCCACCTCGGTTAGCCTCTCCTACGAGCAGTACTTC
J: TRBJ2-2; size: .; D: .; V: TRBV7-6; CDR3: CASSHDEGLGELFF; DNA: TGTGCCAGCAGCCATGATGAGGGTTTAGGGGAGCTGTTTTTT
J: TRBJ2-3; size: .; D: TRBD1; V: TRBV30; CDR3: CALKRSRGRSSTDTQYF; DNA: TGTGCCTTAAAGCGGAGCAGGGGGCGGTCGAGCACAGATACGCAGTATTTT
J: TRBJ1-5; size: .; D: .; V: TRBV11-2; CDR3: CASSLTGGGNQPQHF; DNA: TGTGCCAGCAGCTTAACGGGGGGTGGCAATCAGCCCCAGCATTTT
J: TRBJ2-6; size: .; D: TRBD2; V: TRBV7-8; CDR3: CASSPRTGGSLSGANVLTF; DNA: TGTGCCAGCAGCCCCCGGACGGGGGGATCCCTCTCTGGGGCCAACGTCCTGACTTTC
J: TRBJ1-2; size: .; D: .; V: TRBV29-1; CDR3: CSATFGATNYGYTF; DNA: TGCAGCGCCACCTTTGGGGCAACTAACTATGGCTACACCTTC
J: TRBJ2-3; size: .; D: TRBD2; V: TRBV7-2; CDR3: CASSTRLAGNTDTQYF; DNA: TGTGCCAGCAGCACCCGACTAGCGGGGAACACAGATACGCAGTATTTT